This T cell receptor beta chain derives from a study of CD8+ T cells in alopecia areata (dated by TCRdb to about 2018). With regard to the full study: The treated patients, all with moderate-to-severe alopecia areata, were enrolled in an open-label pilot trial of oral tofacitinib given at 5 to 10 mg twice daily. Tofacitinib was given for 6 to 18 months, followed by 6 months of follow-up off drug to assess delayed response and recurrence. Disease severity in treated patients was measured with the SALT score, which quantifies the percentage of affected scalp surface area. The study used high-throughput TCRbeta sequencing to examine T cell clonal expansion in alopecia areata, in both the C3H/HeJ mouse model and human patients. Scalp tissue and sorted CD4+ and CD8+ peripheral blood T cells from patchy and totalis/universalis alopecia areata patients and from healthy controls were covered by human TCRbeta sequencing. Patients on tofacitinib were biopsied at baseline and after 4 and 24 weeks of treatment, and several of the patients also had a later scalp biopsy. Scalp clonality was compared among normal scalp (n=4), patchy alopecia areata scalp (n=8), and alopecia totalis/universalis scalp (n=8). RNA came from the PAXgene miRNA kit for fixed scalp, the miRNeasy kit for PBMCs, and the RNeasy kit for mouse skin. TCRbeta CDR3 regions were amplified by immunoSEQ multiplex PCR using 35 Vbeta forward and 13 Jbeta reverse primers.

Note on this clone: This receptor's antigen is unknown. The record has no base qualities; no much larger clone is one base away.

The treatment or condition label for this specimen denotes: oral pan-JAK inhibitor, 5-10 mg twice daily. Lesional scalp punch biopsies and peripheral blood were collected from alopecia areata patients. After PBMCs were isolated by density centrifugation and stained for CD3, CD4 and CD8, a FACSAria was used to sort CD4+ and CD8+ T cells. Library method: the immunoSEQ multiplex PCR assay. To provide template for TCR sequencing, every sample had RNA extracted and reverse transcribed into cDNA. SuperScript III was used for first-strand cDNA synthesis, primed with a 2:1 mix of oligo-dT and random hexamers. A synthetic immune receptor repertoire was used to assess amplification bias, and residual bias was removed computationally. The source study handled its data this way. Raw reads were preprocessed to remove errors, and CDR3 was defined according to IMGT conventions as the region from the conserved cysteine to phenylalanine. To get clonality, Shannon entropy was normalized by log2 of the number of productive unique TCRs and the result was subtracted from 1. Scalp TCRbeta sequences were cross-referenced with sorted blood CD4 and CD8 repertoires so that the CD4 or CD8 identity of scalp clones could be inferred. TCRdb provides this immuneACCESS table in a form limited to in-frame rearrangements. Some clones are lacking; in checked studies, under half of them reflect an unresolved V gene, and why the rest are absent is not known. D and trimming come from the DNA, and the V and J calls and clone size come from that table. This sample gives around 190,000 clones in total; about 65% of them show up just once. The top ten clones comprise about 1.3% of the sample.

Findings and caveats that apply to the study as a whole: Many expanded lesional clones persisted in scalp and blood during tofacitinib treatment, which may partly explain relapse after stopping treatment. Unlike mouse skin, where gammadelta T cells dominate, normal human skin contains resident alphabeta T cells that get sequenced too, which complicates analysis of the scalp TCR repertoire. Because the treated cohort was small and included a single nonresponder, larger studies are needed to assess links between baseline CD8+ expansion and response. Compared with normal scalp, lesional scalp had higher clonality and more expanded CD8+ clones, particularly in alopecia totalis/universalis, a pattern that suggests antigenic drive. Shared TCR sequences between patients were less evident than in mice, which may be partly attributable to HLA diversity in the patient population. Scalp clonality and the number of expanded CD8+ clones among the top 100 scalp clones were significantly decreased by tofacitinib.

As encoded in the germline V gene, CDR1 is SGHDT while CDR2 is YYEEEE. The CDR3 holds 16 amino acids from the cysteine to the phenylalanine. The entry retains the CDR3 DNA only, 48 bases that are in frame from base 1. The junction shows trimming of 4 bases on V and 4 bases on J, and the gene matches do not reach 8 bases of it. The sequence derives from a human donor with alopecia areata. Here the sequenced sample was CD4+ T cells sorted from blood, taken at approximately week 49, from a patient treated with tofacitinib. The chain is encoded by TRBV5-6 joined to TRBJ2-1, and TRBD1 aligns with 10 junction nucleotides. The CDR3 is CASSKNRDRGYNEQFF. The DNA sequence is given as TGTGCCAGCAGCAAAAACCGGGACAGGGGATACAATGAGCAGTTCTTC.